The present T cell receptor (beta chain) was sequenced within a study of OX40 agonist ivuxolimab in advanced cancers. About the study: Ivuxolimab doses were 0.01, 0.1, 0.3, 1.5, 3 or 10 mg/kg every 2 weeks. Prior checkpoint blockade (anti-PD-1, anti-PD-L1 or anti-CTLA-4) was permitted; 40% had it. Regarding the study as a whole: Researchers report that CD8+ T cells had, on average, more expanded clones than CD4+.

Method: immunoSEQ multiplex PCR; TCRdb's copy keeps in-frame clones and lacks some. The profile shows fewer than 60,000 clones, approximately 86% of them singletons. With 4 bases removed from V and 4 bases from J, the gap between germline ends came to 14 bases. The CDR3 loop spans 14 amino acids. Germline CDR1 and CDR2: SGHKS and YYEKEE (reference sequence). Comment on this clone: Its antigen is still unknown.

Autoimmune disease history or systemic immunosuppression was exclusionary. This sequence originates from an adult with an advanced solid tumor such as melanoma, head and neck, liver or kidney cancer. The V gene is TRBV5-5, the J gene TRBJ1-2, with D possibly TRBD1 on 5 matching bases. The sequencing used CD4+ or CD8+ T cells sorted from blood, collected in a trial of the OX40 agonist ivuxolimab. The CDR3 here is CASSGGGGVYGYTF. CDR3 in DNA: TGTGCCAGCAGCGGGGGTGGAGGGGTCTATGGCTACACCTTC.